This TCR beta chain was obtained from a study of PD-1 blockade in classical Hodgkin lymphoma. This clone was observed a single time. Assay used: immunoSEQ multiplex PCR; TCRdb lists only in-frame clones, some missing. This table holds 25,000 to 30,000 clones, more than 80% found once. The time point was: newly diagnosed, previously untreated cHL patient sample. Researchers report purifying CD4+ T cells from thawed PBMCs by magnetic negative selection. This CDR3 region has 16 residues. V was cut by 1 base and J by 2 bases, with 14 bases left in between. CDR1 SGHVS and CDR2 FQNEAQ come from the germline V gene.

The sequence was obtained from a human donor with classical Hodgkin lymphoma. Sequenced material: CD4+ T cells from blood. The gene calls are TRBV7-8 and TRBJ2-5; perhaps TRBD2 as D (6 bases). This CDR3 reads CASSLVSGYQQETQYF. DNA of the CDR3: TGTGCCAGCAGCTTAGTTAGCGGCTACCAGCAAGAGACCCAGTACTTC.